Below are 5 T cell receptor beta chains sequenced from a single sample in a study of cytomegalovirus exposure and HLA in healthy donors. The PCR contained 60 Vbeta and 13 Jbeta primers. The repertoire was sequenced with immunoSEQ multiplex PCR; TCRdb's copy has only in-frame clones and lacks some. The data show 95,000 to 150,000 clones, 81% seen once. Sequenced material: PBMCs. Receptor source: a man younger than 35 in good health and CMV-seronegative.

The CDR3 reads CASSVDPAGAGNTIYF. DNA of the CDR3: TGTGCCAGCAGCGTAGATCCAGCAGGGGCTGGAAACACCATATATTTT. The chain is built from TRBV9 and TRBJ1-3, with D possibly TRBD1 on 6 matching bases. Trimming pared 0 bases from V and 2 bases from J, leaving 12 bases between. The V gene's germline CDR1 is SGDLS and CDR2 YYNGEE. The CDR3 consists of 16 residues.

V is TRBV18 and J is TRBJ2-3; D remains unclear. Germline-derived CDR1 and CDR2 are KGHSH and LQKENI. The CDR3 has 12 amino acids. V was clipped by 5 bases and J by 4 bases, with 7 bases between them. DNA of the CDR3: TGTGCCAGCTCAAGCGTGCCAGATACGCAGTATTTT. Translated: CASSSVPDTQYF.

The CDR3, as DNA: TGTGCCAGTAGTATCAAGCGGGGGGGCCTAGGATACAATGAGCAGTTCTTC. Protein product: CASSIKRGGLGYNEQFF. The gene calls are TRBV19 and TRBJ2-1; TRBD2 aligns across 10 bases. The V gene's germline CDR1 is LNHDA and CDR2 SQIVND (reference sequence). The trim removed 3 bases at V and 4 bases at J, leaving 9 bases unmatched. The CDR3 spans 17 residues.

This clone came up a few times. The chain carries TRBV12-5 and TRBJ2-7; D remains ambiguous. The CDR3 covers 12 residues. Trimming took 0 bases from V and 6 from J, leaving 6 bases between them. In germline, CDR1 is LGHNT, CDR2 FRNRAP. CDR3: CASGLVVSEQYF. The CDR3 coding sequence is TGTGCTAGTGGTTTGGTAGTCAGCGAGCAGTACTTC.

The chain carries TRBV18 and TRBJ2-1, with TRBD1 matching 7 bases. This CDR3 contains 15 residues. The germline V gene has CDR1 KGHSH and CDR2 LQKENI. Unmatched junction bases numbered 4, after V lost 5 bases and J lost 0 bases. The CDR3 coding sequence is TGTGCCAGCTCAGCCAACAGGGGCTCCTACAATGAGCAGTTCTTC. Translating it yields CASSANRGSYNEQFF.